These 18 T cell receptor beta chains were sequenced from one sample in a study of blood T cells in healthy people across ages (dated by TCRdb to the mid-2010s). The library was generated by 5' RACE. Sequenced on an Illumina HiSeq 2500. A second about 7 to 12 cycle PCR used a sample-barcoded 5' primer and a J-beta primer mix. In-frame beta chains were kept once TCRdb had trimmed the public reads at Q25 with fastp and called clones with MiXCR. Merged by CDR3 protein, the rows form single entries marked with the most common genes and DNA. The sample yields about a million distinct CDR3 sequences; just over 50% were counted once. Together, the top ten hold roughly a fifth of the sample. The specimen was blood. Receptors were obtained from an older woman in good health.

This clonotype came up once. J is TRBJ2-7 and V is TRBV20-1, with D perhaps matching TRBD1 or TRBD2 (6 bases each). Germline CDR1 and CDR2: DFQATT and SNEGSKA (reference sequence). The CDR3 spans 14 residues. V shed 1 base and J shed 7 bases, with 17 bases lying between them. CDR3 protein: CSARVRRRGNEQYF. CDR3 sequence (DNA): TGCAGTGCTAGAGTGCGAAGGAGGGGGAATGAGCAGTACTTC.

This clonotype was seen more than once but under ten times. The CDR3 DNA follows: TGTGCCAGCAGTGAAGGTCCGGGCACAGATACGCAGTATTTT. Translated, it gives CASSEGPGTDTQYF. V and J are TRBV6-1 and TRBJ2-3; D gene uncertain. Germline values: CDR1 MNHNS, CDR2 SASEGT. Between the trimmed V and J ends, which lost 1 base and 1 base, there was a span of 6 bases. The CDR3 is made up of 14 amino acids.

The V call is TRBV7-2, the J call TRBJ2-6; D is unclear. The V gene's germline CDR1 is SGHTA and CDR2 FQGNSA. Trimming removed 8 bases at V and 0 bases at J, with 14 bases between. This CDR3 has 16 residues. CDR3 DNA sequence: TGTGCCAGCGGGTCCCGGGTCGCCTCTGGGGCCAACGTCCTGACTTTC. This gives the protein CASGSRVASGANVLTF. Filled out from reference TRBV7-2 and TRBJ2-6, the complete variable domain reads GAGVSQSPSNKVTEKGKDVELRCDPISGHTALYWYRQSLGQGLEFLIYFQGNSAPDKSGLPSDRFSAERTGGSVSTLTIQRTQQEDSAVYLCASGSRVASGANVLTFGAGSRLTVL.

The chain uses TRBV29-1 and TRBJ2-7; D possibly corresponds to TRBD2 (6 bases). This CDR3 is 16 amino acids long. Germline CDR1 reads SQVTM; CDR2 reads ANQGSEA. V was pared by 3 bases and J by 1 base, with 19 bases between. CDR3 in DNA: TGCAGCGTTGAGTTGGGTGGGGGGAAAAGATCCTACGAGCAGTACTTC. Translating gives CSVELGGGKRSYEQYF.

The chain couples TRBV4-1 to TRBJ2-5; possibly TRBD2 for D (6 bases). The V gene's germline CDR1 is MGHRA and CDR2 YSYEKL. V was trimmed by 4 bases and J by 1 base, leaving 13 bases between them. This CDR3 is 15 amino acids long. The CDR3 coding sequence is TGCGCCAGCAGCCTGCGGATGGGACTCCAAGAGACCCAGTACTTC. Protein product: CASSLRMGLQETQYF.

CDR3 DNA: TGTGCCAGCGGTTCGTTCGAGGGATTGACTGAAGCTTTCTTT. Its protein is CASGSFEGLTEAFF. V gene TRBV7-9 combines with J gene TRBJ1-1, with D unresolved. The CDR3 is 14 amino acids. Germline-derived CDR1 and CDR2 are SEHNR and FQNEAQ (reference sequence). V shed 8 bases and J shed 5 bases, with 18 bases lying between them.

The chain employs TRBV20-1 and TRBJ1-6; weak D call: TRBD1 (5 bases). Germline CDR1 DFQATT, CDR2 SNEGSKA (reference sequence). The V gene lost 7 bases and the J gene lost 8 bases, with 18 bases spanning the gap. CDR3 length: 14 amino acids. CDR3 coding DNA: TGCAGTGTTAAAGGGGCGAGGTCAGATTCACCCCTCCACTTT. This codes for CSVKGARSDSPLHF.

In this sample, this clonotype turned up a few times. J is TRBJ2-3 and V is TRBV6-6, with 8 bases fitting TRBD2. The V gene's germline CDR1 is MNHNY and CDR2 SVGAGI (reference sequence). V gave up 7 bases and J gave up 6 bases; unmatched junction bases: 9. This CDR3 spans 14 amino acids. CDR3: CASTSAGVGDTQYF. CDR3 bases: TGTGCCAGCACGTCAGCGGGAGTGGGGGATACGCAGTATTTT.

The gene calls are TRBV27 and TRBJ1-5; D unresolved. The V gene lost 0 bases and the J gene lost 10 bases, with 10 bases spanning the gap. CDR1 and CDR2 from the germline V gene are MNHEY and SMNVEV (reference sequence). The CDR3 is 13 amino acids. CDR3 in DNA: TGTGCCAGCAGTTTATCCCGATCGCACCCCCAGCATTTT. It yields the protein CASSLSRSHPQHF.

The rearrangement joins TRBV29-1 to TRBJ2-1, with a weak D call TRBD2 (7 bases). Per the germline V gene, CDR1 is SQVTM and CDR2 is ANQGSEA. This CDR3 is 16 amino acids long. Trimming shortened V by 1 base and J by 0 bases, and 13 bases separated the two germline ends. CDR3 nucleotides: TGCAGCGTTGAAGGGGGGGCGGGAGACTCCTACAATGAGCAGTTCTTC. Translated, it gives CSVEGGAGDSYNEQFF.

The rearrangement links TRBV7-2 to TRBJ2-5; D possibly matches TRBD1 or TRBD2 (5 bases each). V was trimmed by 5 bases and J by 11 bases, leaving 18 bases between them. Germline CDR1 reads SGHTA; CDR2 reads FQGNSA. The CDR3 is 13 residues long. The CDR3 nucleotides are TGTGCCAGCAGCCGGGGCCGCAGCTACGGGCAGTACTTC. This encodes CASSRGRSYGQYF. Together with reference TRBV7-2 and TRBJ2-5, the CDR3 gives the full variable domain: GAGVSQSPSNKVTEKGKDVELRCDPISGHTALYWYRQSLGQGLEFLIYFQGNSAPDKSGLPSDRFSAERTGGSVSTLTIQRTQQEDSAVYLCASSRGRSYGQYFGPGTRLLVL.

The V call is TRBV12-3 or TRBV12-4, the J call TRBJ2-7; TRBD1 matches at 7 bases. CDR3 length: 14 residues. V lost 7 bases to trimming and J lost 5 bases; unmatched junction nucleotides: 11. CDR3 DNA sequence: TGTGCCAGCACCCTCGGACAGGTGGACCACGAGCAGTACTTC. Protein product: CASTLGQVDHEQYF.

The chain is built from TRBV2 and TRBJ2-5; D is perhaps TRBD1 (5 bases). The CDR3 sequence is 15 residues long. Germline V CDR1 and CDR2: SNHLY, FYNNEI. Trimming removed 7 bases at V and 2 bases at J, with 17 bases between. This CDR3 is CASIRPLGPQETQYF. In DNA form, the CDR3 reads TGTGCCAGCATACGACCACTGGGGCCTCAAGAGACCCAGTACTTC.

The rearrangement uses TRBV18 and TRBJ1-1, with TRBD1 as a possible D gene (6 bases). V dropped 2 bases and J dropped 6 bases, with 13 bases sitting between them. The CDR3 consists of 14 residues. Germline CDR1 reads KGHSH; CDR2 reads LQKENI. The CDR3 DNA follows: TGTGCCAGCTCACCATACAACAGGGAGGCTGAAGCTTTCTTT. Protein sequence: CASSPYNREAEAFF.

The chain is built from TRBV30 and TRBJ1-5; D unclear. Germline CDR1 reads GTSNPN; CDR2 reads SVGIG (reference sequence). The V gene lost 1 base and the J gene lost 2 bases, with 6 bases spanning the gap. The CDR3 is made up of 13 amino acids. The CDR3 protein is CAWSALGNQPQHF. CDR3 in DNA: TGTGCCTGGAGTGCCTTGGGCAATCAGCCCCAGCATTTT.

The rearrangement uses TRBV7-2 and TRBJ2-3; D not resolved. V shed 5 bases and J shed 6 bases, with 12 bases lying between them. The CDR3 is 13 residues long. Germline lookup yields CDR1 SGHTA and CDR2 FQGNSA. The CDR3 DNA reads as TGTGCCAGCAGCGTGAACGAGCCGGATACGCAGTATTTT. The encoded protein is CASSVNEPDTQYF.

V gene TRBV10-3 combines with J gene TRBJ2-2, with D possibly being TRBD1 (5 bases). The CDR3 has 14 residues. Per the germline V gene, CDR1 is ENHRY and CDR2 is SYGVKD. Trimming removed 2 bases from V and 6 bases from J, with 10 bases in between. The DNA for the CDR3 is TGTGCCATCAGTGAGCCGACAGTATCCGGGGAGCTGTTTTTT. This translates into CAISEPTVSGELFF.

The chain joins TRBV4-1 to TRBJ1-2, with 7 nucleotides matching TRBD1. Unmatched junction bases numbered 1, after V lost 2 bases and J lost 4 bases. The CDR3 sequence is 13 residues long. Germline values: CDR1 MGHRA, CDR2 YSYEKL. CDR3 amino acids: CASSQWDSYGYTF. In nucleotides, the CDR3 is TGCGCCAGCAGCCAATGGGACAGCTATGGCTACACCTTC.